The source of this TCR beta chain is a study of cytomegalovirus exposure and HLA in healthy donors. Clones were read by immunoSEQ multiplex PCR, and TCRdb kept only the in-frame ones, dropping some. The sample includes 40,000 to 60,000 clones, approximately 95% of them seen just once. The CDR3 spans 18 residues. Germline CDR1 SGHVS, CDR2 FNYEAQ. V shed 4 bases, J shed 6 bases, and the junction held 18 bases outside the gene matches. Study-wide findings and caveats: Confirmation in vitro established that a few CMV-associated chains were specific for CMV antigens. A list of approximately 150 TCR beta chains associated with cytomegalovirus was given.

Turning to this clone: Its target is unknown.

Source material: PBMCs. The chain has TRBV7-6 and TRBJ2-7; 10 bases fit TRBD2. This receptor was obtained from a woman aged 18-30 years in good health and CMV-seropositive. The CDR3 spells CASSSQSGLASPPPEQYF. The CDR3 DNA reads as TGTGCCAGCAGCTCCCAATCGGGACTAGCGTCACCCCCCCCCGAGCAGTACTTC.